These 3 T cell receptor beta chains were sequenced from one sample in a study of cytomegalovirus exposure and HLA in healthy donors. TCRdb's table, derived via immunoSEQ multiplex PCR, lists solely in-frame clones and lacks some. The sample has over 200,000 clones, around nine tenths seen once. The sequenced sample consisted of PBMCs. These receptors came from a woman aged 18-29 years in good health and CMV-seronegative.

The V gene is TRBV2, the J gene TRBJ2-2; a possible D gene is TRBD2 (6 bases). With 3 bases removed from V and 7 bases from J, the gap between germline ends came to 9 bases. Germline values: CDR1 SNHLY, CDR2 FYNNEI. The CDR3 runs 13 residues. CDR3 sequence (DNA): TGTGCCAGCAGTGACATGGGGGGCGGGGAGCTGTTTTTT. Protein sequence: CASSDMGGGELFF.

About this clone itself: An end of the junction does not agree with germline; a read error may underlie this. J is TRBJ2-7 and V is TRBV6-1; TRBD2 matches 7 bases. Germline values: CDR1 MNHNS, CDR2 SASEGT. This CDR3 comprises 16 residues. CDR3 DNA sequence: TGTGCCAGCAGTGACCCCCTCTGGGTAGGGGAGGGCGAGCAGTGCTTC. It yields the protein CASSDPLWVGEGEQCF.

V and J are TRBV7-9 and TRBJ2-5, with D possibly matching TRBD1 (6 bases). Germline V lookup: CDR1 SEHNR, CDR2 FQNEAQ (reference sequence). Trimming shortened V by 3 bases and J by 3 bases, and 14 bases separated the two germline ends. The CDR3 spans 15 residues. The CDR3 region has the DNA TGTGCCAGCAGCTTTCGACAGGCGACCGAAGAGACCCAGTACTTC. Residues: CASSFRQATEETQYF.